This TCR beta chain derives from a study of blood T cell repertoires in COVID-19. Study context: COVID-19 samples from acute and convalescent phases originated in the United States, Italy and Spain. PBMCs, B-cell-depleted T cells, or T cells were the source of the cDNA or gDNA that made up the material.

Per the authors' pipeline: Reference gene primer amplification gave nucleated cell count estimates. Sequenced by immunoSEQ multiplex PCR; TCRdb stores in-frame clones only, minus some. That table gives V, J and clone size, and the DNA gave D and trimming. This table has 150,000 to 170,000 clones, less than 95% appearing once. Germline V CDR1 and CDR2: LNHDA, SQIVND (reference sequence). The length of the CDR3 is 13 residues. With 7 bases removed from V and 6 bases from J, the gap between germline ends came to 13 bases. This receptor was identified in a man between 45 and 60 years old with acute or convalescent COVID-19. The chain carries TRBV19 and TRBJ1-5; tentative D call: TRBD1 (5 bases). The sample taken for sequencing was peripheral blood. DNA for the CDR3: TGTGCCAGTAATGGGGCTCAGGGTCAGCCCCAGCATTTT. Translated, it gives CASNGAQGQPQHF. The whole variable domain, filled in from reference TRBV19 and TRBJ1-5, reads DGGITQSPKYLFRKEGQNVTLSCEQNLNHDAMYWYRQDPGQGLRLIYYSQIVNDFQKGDIAEGYSVSREKKESFPLTVTSAQKNPTAFYLCASNGAQGQPQHFGDGTRLSIL.